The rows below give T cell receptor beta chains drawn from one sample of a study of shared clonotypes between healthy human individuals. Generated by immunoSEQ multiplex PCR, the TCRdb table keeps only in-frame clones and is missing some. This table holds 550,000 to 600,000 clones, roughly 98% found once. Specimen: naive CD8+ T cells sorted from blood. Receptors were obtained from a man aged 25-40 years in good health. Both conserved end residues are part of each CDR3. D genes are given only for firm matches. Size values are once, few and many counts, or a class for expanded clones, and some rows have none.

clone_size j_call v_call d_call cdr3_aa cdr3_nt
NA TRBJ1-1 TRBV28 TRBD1 CASRSLTGGASEAFF TGTGCCAGCAGGAGTTTGACAGGGGGCGCGTCTGAAGCTTTCTTT
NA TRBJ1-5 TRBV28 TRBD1 CASEGQSNQPQHF TGTGCCAGCGAGGGACAGTCCAATCAGCCCCAGCATTTT
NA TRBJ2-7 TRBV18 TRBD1 CASSSDRGVYEQYF TGTGCCAGCTCATCAGACAGGGGGGTCTACGAGCAGTACTTC
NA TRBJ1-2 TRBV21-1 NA CASSRRRRVSGYTF TGTGCCAGCAGCAGGCGTAGGAGGGTAAGTGGCTACACCTTC
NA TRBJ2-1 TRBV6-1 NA CASSDNYNEQFF TGTGCCAGCTCGGACAACTACAATGAGCAGTTCTTC
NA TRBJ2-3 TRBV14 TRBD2 CASSVRLAGTDTQYF TGTGCCAGCAGCGTCCGACTAGCGGGCACAGATACGCAGTATTTT
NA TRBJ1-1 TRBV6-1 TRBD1 CASSDSGGTTEAFF TGTGCCAGCAGTGATTCAGGGGGCACAACTGAAGCTTTCTTT
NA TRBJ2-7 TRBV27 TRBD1 CASSTRLRDRGPIPSYEQYF TGTGCCAGCAGTACCCGCCTCCGGGACAGGGGGCCCATCCCGTCCTACGAGCAGTACTTC
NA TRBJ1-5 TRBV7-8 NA CASSLSGGQGNQPQHF TGTGCCAGCAGCTTATCGGGGGGTCAAGGGAATCAGCCCCAGCATTTT
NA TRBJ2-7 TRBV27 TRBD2 CASKTSGYEQYF TGTGCCAGCAAAACTAGCGGTTACGAGCAGTACTTC
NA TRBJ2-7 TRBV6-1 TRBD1 CAGSETGLHEQYF TGTGCCGGCTCCGAGACAGGGCTCCACGAGCAGTACTTC
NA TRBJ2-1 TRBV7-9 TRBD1 CASSRTDTGQVKNEQFF TGTGCCAGCAGCCGCACCGATACGGGACAGGTAAAAAATGAGCAGTTCTTC
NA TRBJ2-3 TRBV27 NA CASSYRGRSTDTQYF TGTGCCAGCAGTTATCGAGGCAGAAGCACAGATACGCAGTATTTT
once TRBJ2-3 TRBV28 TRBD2 CASTIRGLAGELTQYF TGTGCCAGCACCATCCGGGGACTAGCGGGAGAGTTGACGCAGTATTTT
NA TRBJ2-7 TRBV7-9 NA CASSSTTDYQSHEQYF TGTGCCAGCAGCTCAACTACGGACTATCAAAGCCACGAGCAGTACTTC
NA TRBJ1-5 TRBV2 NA CASTYRDLNQPQHF TGTGCCAGCACTTACAGGGATTTAAATCAGCCCCAGCATTTT
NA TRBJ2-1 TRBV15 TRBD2 CATSQGTSRVNEQFF TGTGCCACCAGCCAAGGGACTAGCCGGGTCAATGAGCAGTTCTTC
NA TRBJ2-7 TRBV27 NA CASSLGTSGEQYF TGTGCCAGCAGTCTCGGGACTTCGGGCGAGCAGTACTTC
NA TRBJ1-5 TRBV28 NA CASTPLRLDGNQPQHF TGTGCCAGCACCCCGCTTCGACTCGATGGCAATCAGCCCCAGCATTTT
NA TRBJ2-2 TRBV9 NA CATRKNTGELFF TGTGCCACACGAAAGAACACCGGGGAGCTGTTTTTT
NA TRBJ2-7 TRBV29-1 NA CSVGETSYEQYF TGCAGCGTGGGGGAGACCTCCTACGAGCAGTACTTC
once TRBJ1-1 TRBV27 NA CASSLIGNTEAFF TGTGCCAGCAGTTTAATAGGGAACACTGAAGCTTTCTTT
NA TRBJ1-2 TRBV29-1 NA CSVETVEANYGYTF TGCAGCGTTGAGACGGTTGAAGCTAACTATGGCTACACCTTC
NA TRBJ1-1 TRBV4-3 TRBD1 CASSSGGVEAFF TGCGCCAGCAGCTCAGGGGGCGTTGAAGCTTTCTTT
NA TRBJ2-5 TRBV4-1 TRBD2 CASSQVTRTSEWETQYF TGCGCCAGCAGCCAAGTTACCCGGACTAGCGAGTGGGAGACCCAGTACTTC
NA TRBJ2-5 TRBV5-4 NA CASSPLGGETQYF TGTGCCAGCAGCCCCCTTGGGGGGGAGACCCAGTACTTC
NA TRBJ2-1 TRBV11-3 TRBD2 CASSLSRRGTSGSYNEQFF TGTGCCAGCAGCTTAAGCCGTAGGGGGACTAGCGGGTCCTACAATGAGCAGTTCTTC
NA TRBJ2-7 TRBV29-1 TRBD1 CSVRWDRAYEQYF TGCAGCGTTCGGTGGGACAGAGCCTACGAGCAGTACTTC
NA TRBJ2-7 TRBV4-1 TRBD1 CASSQDTGGFSSYEQYF TGCGCCAGCAGCCAAGATACAGGGGGCTTTAGCTCCTACGAGCAGTACTTC
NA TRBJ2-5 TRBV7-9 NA CASSLAWRFPETQYF TGTGCCAGCAGCTTAGCTTGGCGATTCCCAGAGACCCAGTACTTC
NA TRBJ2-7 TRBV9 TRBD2 CASSASTSGEPYEQYF TGTGCCAGCAGCGCATCGACTAGCGGGGAGCCCTACGAGCAGTACTTC